The 27 T cell receptor beta chains in this list originate from one sample, sequenced in a study of T-cell reconstitution after alpha-beta-depleted transplantation in children. Using unique molecular identifiers, the investigators prepared the TCRbeta library. Each CDR3 protein gets one entry after TCRdb re-called the PCR reads with MiXCR. The sample lists hundreds of thousands of distinct CDR3 sequences, 16% occurring once. Sequencing was performed on PBMCs from the stem cell graft donor, taken from the stem cell graft. Receptors were obtained from a human donor who donated a stem cell graft to a child with acute myeloid leukemia.

The rearrangement uses TRBV20-1 and TRBJ1-6, with 8 nucleotides matching TRBD1. Losses at the gene ends were 4 bases for V and 5 bases for J; bases not matched to a gene: 10. The CDR3 extends over 16 amino acids. Germline-derived CDR1 and CDR2 are DFQATT and SNEGSKA (reference sequence). The CDR3 reads CSATKLTGANNSPLHF. The CDR3 DNA is TGCAGTGCTACAAAATTGACAGGGGCCAATAATTCACCCCTCCACTTT.

The CDR3 here is CASSYSGIPMNTEAFF. The DNA for the CDR3 is TGTGCCAGCAGTTACTCTGGGATTCCGATGAACACTGAAGCTTTCTTT. The chain links TRBV6-5 to TRBJ1-1; D unresolved. Germline CDR1 reads MNHEY; CDR2 reads SVGAGI. This CDR3 has 16 residues. Deletions cut 0 bases from V and 0 bases from J, with 11 bases between.

The J gene is TRBJ1-1, the V gene TRBV29-1, with unresolved D. Germline CDR1 and CDR2: SQVTM and ANQGSEA. The length of the CDR3 is 11 residues. Trimming took 2 bases from V and 11 from J, leaving 12 bases between them. CDR3 nucleotides: TGCAGCGTTGAAAGAGGCACTGGTGCTTTCTTT. Amino acid sequence: CSVERGTGAFF.

This clonotype was seen repeatedly, ten times or more. The chain carries TRBV10-3 and TRBJ1-5; the match to TRBD1 covers 7 bases. The V gene end was trimmed by 6 bases and the J gene end by 5 bases; junction bases not matched to a gene: 7. Looked up from germline, CDR1 is ENHRY and CDR2 is SYGVKD. The CDR3 has 14 amino acids. The CDR3 region is CAIRQTGMDQPQHF. DNA for the CDR3: TGTGCCATCAGACAGACAGGGATGGATCAGCCCCAGCATTTT.

This clonotype was seen many times. The rearrangement uses TRBV7-2 and TRBJ1-2; TRBD1 is a possible D gene (5 bases). The CDR3 sequence is 13 residues long. The V and J ends lost 2 bases and 3 bases respectively, with 7 bases between them. The germline gives CDR1 SGHTA, CDR2 FQGNSA. CDR3 DNA sequence: TGTGCCAGCAGCTTAACCAGGGACTATGGCTACACCTTC. This codes for CASSLTRDYGYTF.

The chain joins TRBV28 to TRBJ2-5; possibly TRBD1 or TRBD2 for D (6 bases each). In germline, CDR1 is MDHEN, CDR2 SYDVKM. This CDR3 contains 13 residues. Trimming removed 11 bases at V and 5 bases at J, with 18 bases between. The DNA for the CDR3 is TGTGCCTCCAGGGGCGGGATCGGGGAGACCCAGTACTTC. Its protein product is CASRGGIGETQYF.

J is TRBJ2-5 and V is TRBV12-3 or TRBV12-4, with 7 bases aligning to TRBD1. V trimming: 6 bases; J trimming: 2 bases; junction bases outside the gene matches: 9. The CDR3 loop spans 15 amino acids. The CDR3 DNA reads TGTGCCAGCAGCACCACACAGGGGTCACAAGAGACCCAGTACTTC. It encodes CASSTTQGSQETQYF.

This clonotype was found many times. CDR3 nucleotides: TGCAGTGCCCGCGATGGGACTAGCGGGTTAGGGGATACGCAGTATTTT. As protein: CSARDGTSGLGDTQYF. This sequence joins TRBV20-1 and TRBJ2-3; 12 positions agree with TRBD2. Trimming at V came to 6 bases and at J to 6 bases, leaving 13 bases not matched to a gene. Germline CDR1 DFQATT, CDR2 SNEGSKA (reference sequence). The CDR3 has 16 amino acids.

Ten or more counts support this clonotype. The chain links TRBV20-1 to TRBJ1-4; D is ambiguous. Germline V CDR1 and CDR2: DFQATT, SNEGSKA (reference sequence). The CDR3 runs 14 residues. V was clipped by 3 bases and J by 0 bases, with 8 bases between them. CDR3 residues: CSASPDATNEKLFF. CDR3 coding DNA: TGCAGTGCTAGCCCAGATGCAACTAATGAAAAACTGTTTTTT.

This clonotype was detected many times. CDR3 coding DNA: TGCAGCGGAACGTCCAACACCGGGGAGCTGTTTTTT. Its translation: CSGTSNTGELFF. This chain joins TRBV29-1 and TRBJ2-2, with unresolved D. V was cut by 7 bases and J by 2 bases, with 8 bases left in between. Germline V gene data show CDR1 as SQVTM and CDR2 as ANQGSEA. The CDR3 is made up of 12 amino acids.

This clonotype was seen many times. CDR3 sequence: CSARGTGGGGYTF. The CDR3 nucleotides are TGCAGTGCGCGAGGGACAGGGGGAGGTGGCTACACCTTC. The chain recombines TRBV20-1 with TRBJ1-2; 11 nucleotides match TRBD1. Germline V gene sequence: CDR1 DFQATT, CDR2 SNEGSKA (reference sequence). V gave up 6 bases and J gave up 7 bases; unmatched junction bases: 7. The CDR3 sequence is 13 residues long.

This clonotype occurred many times. V gene TRBV20-1 combines with J gene TRBJ2-5, with 10 positions matching TRBD2. The V gene end was trimmed by 2 bases and the J gene end by 5 bases; junction bases not matched to a gene: 5. The CDR3 contains 14 residues. CDR1 is DFQATT, CDR2 SNEGSKA, per germline (reference sequence). In nucleotides, the CDR3 is TGCAGTGCTAGACCGGGACTAGCGAGCGAGACCCAGTACTTC. Translated, it gives CSARPGLASETQYF.

This clonotype has a count of ten or more. V usage is TRBV7-2 and J usage is TRBJ1-6; a weak D match, TRBD1 (5 bases). Germline CDR1 is SGHTA and CDR2 is FQGNSA. The CDR3 length is 14 residues. The V end lost 1 base, the J end lost 9 bases, and 10 bases lay between the germline ends. The CDR3 region is CASSLGGSGSPLHF. DNA of the CDR3: TGTGCCAGCAGCTTAGGGGGGTCTGGTTCACCCCTCCACTTT.

In this sample, this clonotype turned up a few times. This chain joins TRBV20-1 and TRBJ2-1; 10 bases align to TRBD2. There are 19 residues in the CDR3. Germline assignment: CDR1 DFQATT and CDR2 SNEGSKA (reference sequence). Trimming removed 0 bases from V and 6 bases from J; junction bases left unmatched: 17. CDR3: CSAREGGGTSVPPFNEQFF. CDR3 nucleotides: TGCAGTGCTAGAGAGGGTGGGGGGACTAGCGTTCCCCCCTTCAATGAGCAGTTCTTC.

This chain joins TRBV15 and TRBJ1-2; no reliable D call. Trimming cost V 0 bases and J 5 bases, with 10 bases left between them. Per germline, CDR1 LNHNV and CDR2 YYDKDF (reference sequence). The CDR3 runs 14 residues. This CDR3 reads CATSRDIPIYGYTF. DNA for the CDR3: TGTGCCACCAGCAGAGATATACCGATTTATGGCTACACCTTC.

This clonotype was found many times. The V gene is TRBV20-1, the J gene TRBJ1-5, with 7 bases identical to TRBD1. The CDR3 runs to 13 residues. The ends lost 5 bases at V and 6 bases at J; junction bases unmatched: 7. CDR1 and CDR2 (germline): DFQATT, SNEGSKA (reference sequence). In DNA form, the CDR3 reads TGCAGTGCTTCTCGACAGGGCCCTCAGCCCCAGCATTTT. As protein: CSASRQGPQPQHF.

In its sample, this clonotype was seen a few times. V is TRBV21-1 and J is TRBJ2-7; TRBD1 is the table's D call and was not checked against the DNA. TRBV21-1 is an annotated pseudogene. There are 18 residues in the CDR3. The CDR3 here is CASSRRIRDRDSSYEQYV. DNA of the CDR3: TGTGCCAGCAGCAGGAGGATCCGGGACAGGGACAGCTCCTACGAGCAGTACGTC.

This clonotype was picked up a small number of times. The chain has TRBV4-3 and TRBJ2-7, with 10 bases aligning to TRBD2. Trimming cost V 0 bases and J 3 bases; bases outside gene matches: 8. The CDR3 runs to 17 residues. Germline values: CDR1 LGHNA, CDR2 YSLEER. This CDR3 reads CASSQDLASGGLYEQYF. The CDR3, as DNA: TGCGCCAGCAGCCAAGATTTGGCTAGCGGGGGTCTCTACGAGCAGTACTTC.

This clonotype was detected once. It may be a read error: a sequence one base away is much more abundant. The chain uses TRBV7-8 and TRBJ2-1, with 9 bases lining up with TRBD1. CDR1 and CDR2 (germline): SGHVS, FQNEAQ. Unmatched junction bases numbered 6, after V lost 2 bases and J lost 7 bases. CDR3 length: 15 amino acids. The CDR3 DNA is TGTGCCAGCAGCTTATATAGACAGGGGGGGAATGAGCAGTTCTTC. Protein: CASSLYRQGGNEQFF.

This clonotype was observed a handful of times. The J gene is TRBJ1-2, the V gene TRBV4-1, with no clear D. From germline, CDR1 is MGHRA and CDR2 YSYEKL. CDR3 length equals 14 residues. Trimming pared 0 bases from V and 4 bases from J, leaving 9 bases between. CDR3 in DNA: TGCGCCAGCAGCCAAGAAGGGAAGGGCTATGGCTACACCTTC. It encodes CASSQEGKGYGYTF.

This clonotype showed up many times. This sequence joins TRBV7-2 and TRBJ2-1, with D possibly being TRBD2 (5 bases). Trimming took 5 bases from V and 7 from J, leaving 9 bases between them. Germline CDR1 and CDR2: SGHTA and FQGNSA. This CDR3 has 12 amino acids. CDR3 coding DNA: TGTGCCAGCAGCGCGAGGGTGAATGAGCAGTTCTTC. Translating it yields CASSARVNEQFF.

This clonotype occurred a few times. The chain combines TRBV12-3 or TRBV12-4 with TRBJ2-1; no definite D call. This CDR3 region has 14 residues. Trimming removed 5 bases at V and 2 bases at J, with 10 bases between. The CDR3 here is CASSPLITYNEQFF. The CDR3 DNA follows: TGTGCCAGCAGTCCCTTAATTACCTACAATGAGCAGTTCTTC.

This clonotype was observed at least ten times. The V gene is TRBV5-1, the J gene TRBJ2-3; 11 bases align to TRBD2. The CDR3 covers 14 residues. Trimming removed 6 bases from V and 2 bases from J; junction bases left unmatched: 2. In germline, CDR1 is SGHRS, CDR2 YFSETQ. CDR3 coding DNA: TGCGCCAGCAAGACTAGCGGGACCACAGATACGCAGTATTTT. Encoded protein: CASKTSGTTDTQYF.

This clonotype was recorded a few times. The chain uses TRBV7-8 and TRBJ1-5; D unclear. Between the trimmed V and J ends, which lost 6 bases and 3 bases, there was a span of 15 bases. Germline V gene sequence: CDR1 SGHVS, CDR2 FQNEAQ. There are 15 residues in the CDR3. The CDR3 coding sequence is TGTGCCAGCAGTTCAATGGCGGGTTACAATCAGCCCCAGCATTTT. Its translation is CASSSMAGYNQPQHF.

The chain employs TRBV27 and TRBJ1-1, with a weak D call TRBD1 (6 bases). In germline, CDR1 is MNHEY, CDR2 SMNVEV (reference sequence). The CDR3 contains 14 residues. The V gene lost 5 bases and the J gene lost 3 bases, with 13 bases spanning the gap. The CDR3 sequence is CASSEYREDTEAFF. The CDR3 bases are TGTGCCAGCAGTGAATACAGGGAGGACACTGAAGCTTTCTTT.

CDR3 amino acids: CSAVELRNQPQHF. The CDR3 coding sequence is TGCAGTGCCGTAGAGTTGAGGAATCAGCCCCAGCATTTT. The rearrangement uses TRBV20-1 and TRBJ1-5; no firm D call. This CDR3 contains 13 residues. V lost 6 bases and J 4 bases, leaving 13 bases between the germline ends. Germline CDR1 and CDR2: DFQATT and SNEGSKA (reference sequence).

Ten or more counts support this clonotype. The chain employs TRBV7-8 and TRBJ1-2; D remains ambiguous. The V and J ends lost 1 base and 5 bases respectively, with 11 bases between them. CDR1 and CDR2 from the germline V gene are SGHVS and FQNEAQ. The CDR3 is 14 amino acids. CDR3 in amino acids: CASSLGREVYGYTF. The DNA for the CDR3 is TGTGCCAGCAGCTTAGGGCGGGAGGTATATGGCTACACCTTC.